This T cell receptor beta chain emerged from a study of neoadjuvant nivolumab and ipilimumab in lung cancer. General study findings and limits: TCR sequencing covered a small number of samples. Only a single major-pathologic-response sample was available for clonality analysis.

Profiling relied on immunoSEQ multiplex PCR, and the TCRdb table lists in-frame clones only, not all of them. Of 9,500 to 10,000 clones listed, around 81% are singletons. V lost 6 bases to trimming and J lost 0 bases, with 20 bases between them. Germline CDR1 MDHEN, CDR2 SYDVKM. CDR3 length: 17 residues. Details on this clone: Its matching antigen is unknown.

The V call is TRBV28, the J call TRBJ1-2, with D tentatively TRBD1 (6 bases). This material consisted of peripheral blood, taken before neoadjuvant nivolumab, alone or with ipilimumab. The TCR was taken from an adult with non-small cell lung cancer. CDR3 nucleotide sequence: TGTGCCAGCAGCAGTCCCCGCTTTCGGGACACTAACTATGGCTACACCTTC. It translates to CASSSPRFRDTNYGYTF.